This passage covers 2 T cell receptor beta chains from one sample sequenced in a study of blood T cell repertoires in COVID-19. Sequencing used immunoSEQ multiplex PCR; TCRdb keeps in-frame clones, though not all of them. The data contain about 370,000 clones, more than 85% of them singletons. Sequenced: PBMCs or T cells enriched from blood (not recorded which). These receptor sequences come from a woman in her forties who had been exposed to COVID-19.

The chain has TRBV18 and TRBJ2-3, with TRBD2 matching over 13 bases. Looked up from germline, CDR1 is KGHSH and CDR2 is LQKENI. V dropped 6 bases and J dropped 2; count of bases not matched to a gene: 14. The CDR3 totals 19 residues. CDR3 sequence: CASSKSGLAGAHYTDTQYF. As DNA, the CDR3 is TGTGCCAGCTCCAAATCCGGACTAGCGGGGGCCCATTACACAGATACGCAGTATTTT.

The chain employs TRBV18 and TRBJ1-2, with 7 bases aligning to TRBD1. The CDR3 has 15 residues. The trim removed 2 bases at V and 3 bases at J, leaving 6 bases unmatched. Germline CDR1 and CDR2: KGHSH and LQKENI. For the CDR3, the DNA is TGTGCCAGCTCACCAGAGGCAGGGGGTTACTATGGCTACACCTTC. It yields the protein CASSPEAGGYYGYTF.